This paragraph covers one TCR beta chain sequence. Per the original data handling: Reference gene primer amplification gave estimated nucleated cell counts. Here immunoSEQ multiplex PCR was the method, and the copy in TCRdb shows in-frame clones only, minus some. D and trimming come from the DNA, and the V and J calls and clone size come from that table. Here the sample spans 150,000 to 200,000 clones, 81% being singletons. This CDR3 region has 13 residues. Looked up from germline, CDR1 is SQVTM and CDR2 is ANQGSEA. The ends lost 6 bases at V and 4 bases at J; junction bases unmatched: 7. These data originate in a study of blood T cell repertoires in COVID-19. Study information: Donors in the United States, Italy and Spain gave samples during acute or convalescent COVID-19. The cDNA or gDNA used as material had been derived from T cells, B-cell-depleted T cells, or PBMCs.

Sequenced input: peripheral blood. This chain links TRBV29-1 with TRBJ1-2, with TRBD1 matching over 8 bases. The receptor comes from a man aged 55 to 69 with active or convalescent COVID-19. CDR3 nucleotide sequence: TGCAGCGTGCGGACAGGGACCCTCTATGGCTACACCTTC. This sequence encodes CSVRTGTLYGYTF.